The entry below describes one T cell receptor beta chain. Its matching antigen is unknown. The CDR3 has 13 amino acids. The germline V gene has CDR1 SEHNR and CDR2 FQNEAQ (reference sequence). Measured with immunoSEQ multiplex PCR; TCRdb has only the in-frame clones, and not every one. The sample has approximately 80,000 clones, around 90% seen once; the top ten hold roughly 21%. The sample belongs to a study of PD-1 blockade in classical Hodgkin lymphoma. Every one of the patients relapsed after autologous stem cell transplantation (brentuximab vedotin exposure was variable). Study-wide results and limits: Nivolumab initiation under 1 year post-ASCT meant exclusion.

The TCR sequence derives from a human donor with classical Hodgkin lymphoma. The chain couples TRBV7-9 to TRBJ2-5; D unclear. The DNA end lines up better with TRBJ2-7; the J call may be wrong. This material consisted of peripheral blood mononuclear cells (PBMCs), taken at baseline. CDR3 sequence: CASSPEASYEQYF. For the CDR3, the DNA is TGTGCCAGCAGCCCCGAGGCCTCCTACGAGCAGTACTTC.